Shown below are 29 T cell receptor beta chains from a single sample sequenced in a study of T cell responses to AZD1222 COVID-19 vaccine. Here immunoSEQ multiplex PCR was the method, and the copy in TCRdb shows in-frame clones only, minus some. The table has 100,000 to 150,000 clones, about nine tenths seen once. The material sequenced was peripheral blood, taken on day 0 of AZD1222 vaccination. All receptors derive from an adult in good health.

The rearrangement joins TRBV5-1 to TRBJ1-1; D ambiguous. Germline V gene sequence: CDR1 SGHRS, CDR2 YFSETQ. This CDR3 comprises 13 residues. V gave up 4 bases and J gave up 1 base, with 8 bases separating them. Here the CDR3 DNA reads TGCGCCAGCAGCACGACCCAGAACACTGAAGCTTTCTTT. It codes for CASSTTQNTEAFF.

The chain has TRBV4-1 and TRBJ2-3; 9 bases are a match to TRBD2. Trimming took 4 bases from V and 2 from J; bases not matched to a gene: 7. Germline-derived CDR1 and CDR2 are MGHRA and YSYEKL. This CDR3 region has 16 residues. The CDR3 coding sequence is TGCGCCAGCAGCCCCCTGGCGGGGGGGCTCACAGATACGCAGTATTTT. Translating gives CASSPLAGGLTDTQYF.

V and J are TRBV3-1 (or the pseudogene TRBV3-2) and TRBJ2-5, with TRBD2 matching over 10 bases. V lost 0 bases to trimming and J lost 5 bases; unmatched junction nucleotides: 9. CDR3 length: 17 amino acids. Germline CDR1 is LGHDT and CDR2 is YNNKEL (reference sequence). The DNA for the CDR3 is TGTGCCAGCAGCCAAGAACTAGCGGGGCGAAACGGGGAGACCCAGTACTTC. Protein: CASSQELAGRNGETQYF.

The V and J genes are TRBV28 and TRBJ1-2; D is unclear. Germline V gene sequence: CDR1 MDHEN, CDR2 SYDVKM. V gave up 3 bases and J gave up 0 bases, with 11 bases separating them. This CDR3 is 15 amino acids long. CDR3 nucleotide sequence: TGTGCCAGCAGTTTTCCAGCCTCCACTAACTATGGCTACACCTTC. Its translation: CASSFPASTNYGYTF.

V gene TRBV6-2 or TRBV6-3 combines with J gene TRBJ1-5, with 8 bases identical to TRBD1. Germline-derived CDR1 and CDR2 are MNHEY and SVGEGT. After removal of 2 bases from V and 6 bases from J, the junction contained 9 bases not matched to a gene. The CDR3 runs 16 residues. The DNA of the CDR3 is TGTGCCAGCAGTTACGGAGGCAGGGGGCACGGTCAGCCCCAGCATTTT. As protein: CASSYGGRGHGQPQHF.

The chain joins TRBV6-5 to TRBJ2-7; D is possibly TRBD1 or TRBD2 (5 bases each). This CDR3 comprises 13 residues. Germline lookup yields CDR1 MNHEY and CDR2 SVGAGI. Trimming took off 6 bases at V and 1 base at J, with 10 bases between the two ends. The CDR3, as DNA: TGTGCCAGCAGCCTCGAGGGGTCCTACGAGCAGTACTTC. Translating it yields CASSLEGSYEQYF.

The J gene is TRBJ2-3, the V gene TRBV6-2 or TRBV6-3; D not certain. V was clipped by 4 bases and J by 0 bases, with 11 bases between them. Germline values: CDR1 MNHEY, CDR2 SVGEGT. The length of the CDR3 is 15 residues. This chain's CDR3 is CASSSPFSSTDTQYF. DNA of the CDR3: TGTGCCAGCAGTTCACCGTTTTCTAGCACAGATACGCAGTATTTT.

The chain links TRBV28 to TRBJ1-3; weak D call: TRBD1 (5 bases). Trimming removed 3 bases at V and 4 bases at J, with 13 bases between. CDR3 length equals 15 residues. Germline CDR1 and CDR2: MDHEN and SYDVKM. The CDR3 spells CASSFGGTGGNTIYF. The CDR3, as DNA: TGTGCCAGCAGTTTTGGCGGGACGGGCGGAAACACCATATATTTT. Supplemented by reference TRBV28 and TRBJ1-3, the full variable domain reads DVKVTQSSRYLVKRTGEKVFLECVQDMDHENMFWYRQDPGLGLRLIYFSYDVKMKEKGDIPEGYSVSREKKERFSLILESASTNQTSMYLCASSFGGTGGNTIYFGEGSWLTVV.

This clone was seen once. The chain carries TRBV19 and TRBJ2-2; tentative D call: TRBD1 (5 bases). From germline, CDR1 is LNHDA and CDR2 SQIVND (reference sequence). This CDR3 spans 14 amino acids. The V gene lost 1 base and the J gene lost 4 bases, with 7 bases spanning the gap. For the CDR3, the DNA is TGTGCCAGTAGTATAGGGGGCGGCACCGGGGAGCTGTTTTTT. It encodes CASSIGGGTGELFF.

This chain connects TRBV28 to TRBJ2-3, with 11 bases that match TRBD2. The CDR3 has 15 amino acids. The V gene end was trimmed by 7 bases and the J gene end by 6 bases; junction bases not matched to a gene: 9. The germline V gene encodes CDR1 MDHEN and CDR2 SYDVKM. CDR3 coding DNA: TGTGCCAGCACTACTAGCGGGGGCCCGACGGATACGCAGTATTTT. Its translation is CASTTSGGPTDTQYF. The variable domain in full, with the rest retrieved from reference TRBV28 and TRBJ2-3, is DVKVTQSSRYLVKRTGEKVFLECVQDMDHENMFWYRQDPGLGLRLIYFSYDVKMKEKGDIPEGYSVSREKKERFSLILESASTNQTSMYLCASTTSGGPTDTQYFGPGTRLTVL.

V and J are TRBV6-2 or TRBV6-3 and TRBJ2-2; 8 nucleotides agree with TRBD1. With 4 bases clipped from V and 4 bases from J, the junction kept 5 bases outside the gene matches. This CDR3 spans 15 amino acids. CDR1 is MNHEY and CDR2 is SVGEGT in the germline V gene. This CDR3 reads CASSSGQGPTGELFF. Here the CDR3 DNA reads TGTGCCAGCAGTTCTGGACAGGGACCCACCGGGGAGCTGTTTTTT.

V gene TRBV10-3 combines with J gene TRBJ2-3, with TRBD1 as a possible D gene (6 bases). V shed 4 bases and J shed 2 bases, with 10 bases lying between them. Germline V gives CDR1 ENHRY, CDR2 SYGVKD. This CDR3 contains 14 residues. DNA of the CDR3: TGTGCCATCAGTGGGGGGCTGCACACAGATACGCAGTATTTT. This translates into CAISGGLHTDTQYF.

V gene TRBV9 combines with J gene TRBJ1-1; 9 positions match TRBD1. The length of the CDR3 is 14 residues. Per germline, CDR1 SGDLS and CDR2 YYNGEE. V was clipped by 4 bases and J by 3 bases; unmatched bases: 4. CDR3 sequence: CASSYRGQDTEAFF. The DNA for the CDR3 is TGTGCCAGCAGCTACAGGGGGCAGGACACTGAAGCTTTCTTT.

This clone was seen repeatedly, ten times or more. This chain links TRBV5-4 with TRBJ1-3; D unresolved. The germline CDR1 and CDR2 sequences are SGHNT and YYREEE (reference sequence). The CDR3 sequence is 14 residues long. Between the trimmed V and J ends, which lost 3 bases and 1 base, there was a span of 8 bases. CDR3 sequence: CASSSRDSGNTIYF. CDR3 bases: TGTGCCAGCAGCTCCCGGGATTCTGGAAACACCATATATTTT.

The rearrangement uses TRBV9 and TRBJ1-6, with 8 bases fitting TRBD1. In germline, CDR1 is SGDLS, CDR2 YYNGEE. The CDR3 contains 15 residues. With 4 bases clipped from V and 7 bases from J, the junction kept 7 bases outside the gene matches. The CDR3 DNA reads as TGTGCCAGCAGCCTTAACCAGGGGGCGAATTCACCCCTCCACTTT. Amino acid sequence: CASSLNQGANSPLHF.

The chain employs TRBV27 and TRBJ1-2; 9 nucleotides align to TRBD1. Trimming cost V 5 bases and J 0 bases; bases outside gene matches: 4. The CDR3 is 15 amino acids. Germline V lookup: CDR1 MNHEY, CDR2 SMNVEV (reference sequence). As DNA, the CDR3 is TGTGCCAGCAGTCCGGGACAGGGTTCTAACTATGGCTACACCTTC. This translates into CASSPGQGSNYGYTF.

The CDR3 DNA reads TGTGCCAGTAGTACGCTAGAGGGACAGTCAGATACGCAGTATTTT. Its protein is CASSTLEGQSDTQYF. The V and J genes are TRBV19 and TRBJ2-3, with 7 bases lining up with TRBD1. The CDR3 has 15 residues. The V and J ends lost 4 bases and 4 bases, in that order; junction bases with no gene match: 8. Per germline, CDR1 LNHDA and CDR2 SQIVND (reference sequence).

This chain joins TRBV6-5 and TRBJ1-3; 7 nucleotides match TRBD1. V shed 10 bases and J 0 bases; nucleotides not matched to a gene: 3. Germline loops: CDR1 MNHEY, CDR2 SVGAGI. CDR3 length: 13 amino acids. The CDR3 reads CATRQGSGNTIYF. CDR3 bases: TGTGCCACCAGACAGGGCTCTGGAAACACCATATATTTT.

The chain couples TRBV7-6 to TRBJ1-2, with 10 bases identical to TRBD1. Per the germline V gene, CDR1 is SGHVS and CDR2 is FNYEAQ. The J segment lost 3 bases and the V segment lost 1 base, leaving 5 bases of the junction unmatched. The CDR3 spans 16 residues. CDR3 amino acids: CASSLGQGASDYGYTF. The CDR3 bases are TGTGCCAGCAGCTTAGGACAGGGGGCATCGGACTATGGCTACACCTTC. The full variable domain, in which reference TRBV7-6 and TRBJ1-2 provide the parts outside the CDR3, is GAGVSQSPRYKVTKRGQDVALRCDPISGHVSLYWYRQALGQGPEFLTYFNYEAQQDKSGLPNDRFSAERPEGSISTLTIQRTEQRDSAMYRCASSLGQGASDYGYTFGSGTRLTVV.

The chain is built from TRBV7-9 and TRBJ1-1, with 7 bases aligning to TRBD1. Germline V CDR1 and CDR2: SEHNR, FQNEAQ (reference sequence). Losses at the gene ends were 5 bases for V and 4 bases for J; bases not matched to a gene: 7. The CDR3 spans 14 residues. CDR3 sequence reads: CASSTGQAATEAFF. For the CDR3, the DNA is TGTGCCAGCAGCACTGGACAGGCAGCCACTGAAGCTTTCTTT.

The chain is built from TRBV19 and TRBJ2-3; D is tentatively TRBD1 or TRBD2 (5 bases each). The germline V gene has CDR1 LNHDA and CDR2 SQIVND (reference sequence). V was trimmed by 3 bases and J by 4 bases, leaving 11 bases between them. This CDR3 has 14 amino acids. In DNA, the CDR3 is TGTGCCAGTAGTATCGGGGCCCCCCCAGATACGCAGTATTTT. Encoded protein: CASSIGAPPDTQYF.

J is TRBJ2-5 and V is TRBV10-3; D is unresolved. Trimming took off 3 bases at V and 5 bases at J, with 7 bases between the two ends. CDR3 length: 12 residues. Germline V lookup: CDR1 ENHRY, CDR2 SYGVKD. The DNA of the CDR3 is TGTGCCATCAGTGACAGATTGGAGACCCAGTACTTC. The encoded protein is CAISDRLETQYF.

J is TRBJ1-5 and V is TRBV7-2; no reliable D call. Germline lookup yields CDR1 SGHTA and CDR2 FQGNSA. V dropped 1 base and J dropped 4 bases, with 8 bases sitting between them. The CDR3 spans 14 residues. The CDR3 nucleotides are TGTGCCAGCAGCTTAGACCATATTAATCAGCCCCAGCATTTT. The encoded protein is CASSLDHINQPQHF.

V and J are TRBV7-2 and TRBJ1-2, with D unresolved. The CDR3 contains 15 residues. The germline gives CDR1 SGHTA, CDR2 FQGNSA. Trimming cost V 1 base and J 0 bases, with 9 bases left between them. The CDR3 region has the DNA TGTGCCAGCAGCTTAGATAGGGATACTAACTATGGCTACACCTTC. Translated, it gives CASSLDRDTNYGYTF. The full variable domain, rest sourced from reference TRBV7-2 and TRBJ1-2, is GAGVSQSPSNKVTEKGKDVELRCDPISGHTALYWYRQSLGQGLEFLIYFQGNSAPDKSGLPSDRFSAERTGGSVSTLTIQRTQQEDSAVYLCASSLDRDTNYGYTFGSGTRLTVV.

V gene TRBV6-6 combines with J gene TRBJ1-1, with 9 bases that match TRBD1. This CDR3 contains 13 residues. The V and J ends lost 8 bases and 4 bases, in that order; junction bases with no gene match: 5. Germline-derived CDR1 and CDR2 are MNHNY and SVGAGI (reference sequence). The CDR3 sequence is CASHMTGGTEAFF. The CDR3 DNA follows: TGTGCCAGCCATATGACAGGGGGCACTGAAGCTTTCTTT.

This chain links TRBV7-8 with TRBJ2-1; 10 positions match TRBD2. The CDR3 covers 16 residues. Per the germline V gene, CDR1 is SGHVS and CDR2 is FQNEAQ. V shed 8 bases, J shed 10 bases, and the junction held 17 bases outside the gene matches. The CDR3 loop reads CASGNGALAGAREQFF. The DNA for the CDR3 is TGTGCCAGCGGAAACGGGGCTCTAGCGGGGGCCCGAGAGCAGTTCTTC.

The chain uses TRBV28 and TRBJ2-5; TRBD2 matches 8 bases. V trimming: 2 bases; J trimming: 5 bases; junction bases outside the gene matches: 7. The CDR3 has 15 residues. Germline CDR1 MDHEN, CDR2 SYDVKM. CDR3 protein: CASSLAGGRVETQYF. CDR3 coding DNA: TGTGCCAGCAGTTTAGCGGGGGGCCGAGTGGAGACCCAGTACTTC.

The chain combines TRBV19 with TRBJ1-2; 7 nucleotides line up with TRBD1. The V and J ends lost 6 bases and 8 bases, in that order; junction bases with no gene match: 15. Germline CDR1 is LNHDA and CDR2 is SQIVND (reference sequence). This CDR3 has 15 amino acids. The CDR3, as DNA: TGTGCCAGTAGCGATTATACAGGGGTCGATCGAGGCTACACCTTC. Translation: CASSDYTGVDRGYTF.

The CDR3 DNA is TGTGCCAGCAGTCAGACAGGGGTCTATGGCTACACCTTC. Its translation: CASSQTGVYGYTF. The chain uses TRBV6-5 and TRBJ1-2, with 8 bases matching TRBD1. This CDR3 region has 13 residues. The V and J ends lost 5 bases and 4 bases, in that order; junction bases with no gene match: 3. Germline values: CDR1 MNHEY, CDR2 SVGAGI.